In this sample, the clone carrying this T cell receptor beta chain turned up many times. Per the study methods: Estimated nucleated cell counts came from reference gene primer amplification. Method: immunoSEQ multiplex PCR; TCRdb's copy keeps in-frame clones and lacks some. The V and J calls and the clone size are those of that table, but D and trimming were determined from the DNA. Of 250,000 or so clones listed, around 89% are singletons. The sample comes from a study of blood T cell repertoires in COVID-19. The specimen sequenced was PBMCs or T cells enriched from blood (not recorded which). This receptor was taken from a woman between 35 and 50 years old with acute COVID-19.

CDR3 sequence reads: CASTPDRGQFNSPLHF. CDR3 coding DNA: TGTGCCAGCACCCCGGACCGGGGACAGTTTAATTCACCCCTCCACTTT. The chain couples TRBV6-4 to TRBJ1-6; 7 positions agree with TRBD1. This CDR3 is built from 16 residues. Germline trimming cut 7 bases from V and 6 bases from J; bases unmatched to any gene: 12. Germline V gene sequence: CDR1 MRHNA, CDR2 SNTAGT.